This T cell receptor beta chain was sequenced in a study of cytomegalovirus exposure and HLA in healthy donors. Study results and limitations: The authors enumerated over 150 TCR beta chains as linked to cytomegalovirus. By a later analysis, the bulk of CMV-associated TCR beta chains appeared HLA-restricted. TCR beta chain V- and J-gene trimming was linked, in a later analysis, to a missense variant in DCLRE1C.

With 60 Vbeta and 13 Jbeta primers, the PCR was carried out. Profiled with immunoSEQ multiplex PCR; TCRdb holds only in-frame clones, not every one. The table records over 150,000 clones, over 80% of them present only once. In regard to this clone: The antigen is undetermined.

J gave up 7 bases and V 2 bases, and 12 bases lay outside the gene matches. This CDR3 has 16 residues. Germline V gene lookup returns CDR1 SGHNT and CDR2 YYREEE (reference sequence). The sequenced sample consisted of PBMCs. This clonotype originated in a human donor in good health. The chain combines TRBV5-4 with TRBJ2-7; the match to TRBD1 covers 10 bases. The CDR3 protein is CASSFPVGQGLSEQYF. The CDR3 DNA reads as TGTGCCAGCAGCTTTCCCGTGGGACAGGGGCTTTCAGAGCAGTACTTC.